The T cell receptor (beta chain) described here comes from a study of shared clonotypes between healthy human individuals (TCRdb year 2020). For the study in its entirety: Three men and two women, aged 18 to 49 years, made up the cohort. For each donor, three plates each were used for CD4 naive and CD4 memory, two plates were used for CD8 naive, and one plate was used for CD8 memory. To estimate repertoire size and how much clonotype sharing occurs between individuals, the study deeply sequenced the blood TCR repertoires of roughly 5 healthy adults. Different laboratories and diverse techniques were used to prepare libraries and sequence TCR repertoires, to increase sequencing depth and limit assay-specific biases. Each donor's leukapheresis produced roughly between roughly 0.9 and 8.9 billion PBMCs. Points the paper makes about the study in general: Approximately 5% of naive CD4, around 3.5% of naive CD8, around 2.3% of memory CD4, and more than 0.35% of memory CD8 clonotypes were shared across a few donors. Higher generation probabilities were observed for clonotypes shared by all four sorted-subset donors than for non-shared clonotypes. Based on pairwise subsampling, the degree of clonotype sharing among donors was expected to be affected by sequencing depth. Because the study included only a small number of donors, the genetic and exposure-history diversity represented was limited. Naive subsets generally had larger estimated clonotype richness than memory subsets. Sampling was limited to blood, and TCR repertoires in tissue likely differ from TCR repertoires in blood. Incomplete sequencing was indicated by rarefaction of sorted-subset datasets, despite the large sequencing depth.

Donors were healthy HIV-negative adults with no recently reported acute infections or vaccinations. Only Caucasian adults living in Nashville, Tennessee, USA were represented among the donors. CD4+ T cells were enriched by magnetic negative selection, after which naive cells were positively selected on CD45RA and the negative fraction was taken as the memory subset. After blood collection by leukapheresis, PBMCs were isolated using Ficoll-Histopaque density gradient centrifugation and then cryopreserved in the vapor phase of liquid nitrogen. Analytical flow cytometry was used to check the purity and quantity of each magnetically sorted T cell population. From each sorted fraction, genomic DNA was isolated and quantified by UV absorbance on a Nanodrop 2000c. Using the deep immunoSEQ assay, TCR CDR3 regions were amplified from genomic DNA by multiplex PCR. Extracted genomic DNA from each cell subset was spread evenly across all wells of several immunoSEQ 96-well plates, with each plate serving as a replicate. Each replicate PCR for sorted subsets received 150 to 250 ng genomic DNA, equal to about 29,000 T cell genomes. The purified libraries were quantified using a Qubit 3.0 fluorometer, sized with a Bioanalyzer 2100, and then quantified again using the KAPA Library Quantification kit. A separate single-read 150-cycle Illumina NextSeq 550 flow cell was used to sequence each immunoSEQ 96-well plate. Processing in the source paper ran as follows. The immunoSEQ output contained only junctional sequences without quality scores, so filtering could not match that applied to full-length reads. Sequences were annotated with PyIR, a Python wrapper for IgBLAST v1.9, using IMGT germline references to assign V/J genes and CDR3. Reads were removed for weak V/J assignments (E-value above 1e-6), missing CDR3, stop codons, out-of-frame junctions, or ambiguous translated residues. A V3J clonotype was defined by an identical inferred V gene, J gene, and CDR3 amino acid sequence. Percentage overlap between repertoires was computed as shared unique clonotypes divided by the size of the smaller repertoire. Richness of each repertoire was evaluated using RTK rarefaction, the Chao1 estimator, and Recon v2.1 estimates of unobserved clonotypes. Generation probabilities were computed with OLGA for all TCRbeta clonotypes obtained by the gDNA method from several donors. Sourced from immuneACCESS, this table was stored by TCRdb with only in-frame sequences that have V and J called. A share of the clones is absent; for the studies checked, an unresolved V gene accounts for under half, and the remainder has no known explanation. That table gives V, J and clone size, and the DNA gave D and trimming. The sample includes around 2.5 million clones, with approximately 93% observed a single time. 0.35% to 0.45% of the sample lies in the top ten.

In this sample, this clone turned up once. Its binding antigen is unknown. No base quality information exists; no much larger clone differs at one position. Taken from the germline V gene, the CDR1 and CDR2 loops are SGHNT and YENEEA. The CDR3 measures 14 amino acids from cysteine to phenylalanine. CDR3 DNA only is kept here, 42 bases in frame from base 1. V is pruned by 5 bases and J by 8 bases, leaving 5 bases of the junction without a gene match. This receptor was identified in a man aged 18-30 years in good health. Some clones in this sample may be carry-over from other donors' samples. Here the chain combines TRBV11-3 and TRBJ2-1; TRBD2 fits 11 bases in the junction. Input material: naive CD4+ T cells from PBMCs. What this sample's cell subset or site label stands for: CD45RA+ positively selected. Here the CDR3 is given as CASSPGTSGDEQFF. The nucleotide sequence is given as TGTGCCAGCAGCCCCGGGACTAGCGGAGATGAGCAGTTCTTC.